A selection of T cell receptor beta chains follows, all from one sample in a study of CD8 T cells in Susac syndrome. TCRdb called the immunoSEQ multiplex PCR reads again in MiXCR, with one record for every CDR3 protein. The profile shows over 130,000 distinct CDR3 sequences, more than 85% of them singletons. The source material was CD4+ T cells from PBMCs. Receptors originate from a human donor with Susac syndrome. Each CDR3 is given with its conserved first and last residue. The D gene is left open where the match is weak. Only part of the rows carry a size: once, few, many, or a class if the clone is expanded.

cdr3_aa	cdr3_nt	v_call	j_call	d_call	cdr3_length	clone_size
CASSSGISSYNEQFF	TGTGCCAGCAGCTCAGGGATCAGCTCCTACAATGAGCAGTTCTTC	TRBV12-3/TRBV12-4	TRBJ2-1	-	15	-
CSARDGTSGSHEQYF	TGCAGTGCTAGAGATGGGACTAGCGGGAGCCACGAGCAGTACTTC	TRBV20-1	TRBJ2-7	TRBD2	15	-
CASSYSRMPDQPQHF	TGTGCCAGCAGTTACTCGAGGATGCCGGATCAGCCCCAGCATTTT	TRBV6-2/TRBV6-3	TRBJ1-5	-	15	-
CASCLPGSNQPQHF	TGTGCCAGCTGCCTCCCGGGGAGCAATCAGCCCCAGCATTTT	TRBV6-1	TRBJ1-5	-	14	once
CASSPPNRRHGAYEQYF	TGTGCCAGCTCACCACCGAATAGACGCCACGGAGCCTACGAGCAGTACTTC	TRBV18	TRBJ2-7	-	17	-
CACSGGVGSPRF	TGTGCCTGTAGTGGGGGCGTGGGCTCCCCGCGCTTC	TRBV30	TRBJ1-2	-	12	-
CASSDDRGGETQYF	TGCGCCAGCAGCGACGACAGGGGGGGAGAGACCCAGTACTTC	TRBV5-1	TRBJ2-5	TRBD1	14	-
CASSLEYRGWSTGELFF	TGCGCCAGCAGCCTAGAATACAGGGGTTGGTCCACCGGGGAGCTGTTTTTT	TRBV4-3	TRBJ2-2	TRBD1	17	-
CASRRGTQETQYF	TGTGCCAGCAGGCGAGGGACTCAAGAGACCCAGTACTTC	TRBV6-5	TRBJ2-5	-	13	-
CASSKKRAGKYNEQFF	TGTGCCAGCAGCAAAAAACGGGCGGGAAAGTACAATGAGCAGTTCTTC	TRBV14	TRBJ2-1	-	16	once
CASRQGRGRDNEQFF	TGTGCCAGTCGGCAGGGCAGGGGGAGAGACAATGAGCAGTTCTTC	TRBV19	TRBJ2-1	TRBD1	15	-
CASSLGGREQYF	TGTGCCAGCAGCTTAGGGGGGCGCGAGCAGTACTTC	TRBV7-2	TRBJ2-7	-	12	-
CASSLRLALSYEQYF	TGTGCCAGCAGTTTGAGACTAGCGTTGTCCTACGAGCAGTACTTC	TRBV12-3/TRBV12-4	TRBJ2-7	TRBD2	15	-
CSAGGGTGENQPQHF	TGCAGTGCGGGCGGTGGGACAGGGGAAAATCAGCCCCAGCATTTT	TRBV20-1	TRBJ1-5	TRBD1	15	-